Below, 3 T cell receptor beta chains from the same sample are listed, as sequenced in a study of T-cell reconstitution after alpha-beta-depleted transplantation in children. The authors prepared the TCRbeta library with unique molecular identifiers. From the PCR reads, TCRdb called clonotypes with MiXCR, one entry per CDR3 protein. The table has roughly 500,000 distinct CDR3 sequences, under 12% seen once; the top ten hold around 2%. The sequences come from PBMCs, collected before TCRalphabeta/CD19-depleted stem cell transplant. The receptors stem from a child aged 2-15 years with inherited bone marrow failure, due to receive a stem cell transplant.

Ten or more counts support this clonotype. This rearrangement joins TRBV28 to TRBJ2-2; D is possibly TRBD1 (6 bases). This CDR3 has 16 amino acids. Between the trimmed V and J ends, which lost 2 bases and 2 bases, there was a span of 12 bases. Germline-derived CDR1 and CDR2 are MDHEN and SYDVKM. This CDR3 reads CASSLPSGVNTGELFF. The DNA of the CDR3 is TGTGCCAGCAGTTTACCGTCAGGGGTAAACACCGGGGAGCTGTTTTTT.

This clonotype was counted many times. The CDR3 DNA is TGCGCCAGCAGCGGAGCGCGGCAGAACACTGAAGCTTTCTTT. This gives the protein CASSGARQNTEAFF. The chain links TRBV5-1 to TRBJ1-1, with unresolved D. The germline V and J ends were trimmed by 4 bases and 1 base, with 11 bases remaining between them. CDR1 is SGHRS, CDR2 YFSETQ, per germline. The length of the CDR3 is 14 residues.

This clonotype was counted at least ten times. V and J are TRBV12-3 or TRBV12-4 and TRBJ1-2; 8 bases match TRBD1. The CDR3 runs to 13 residues. Trimming removed 6 bases from V and 6 bases from J; junction bases left unmatched: 6. CDR3 sequence: CASRSPTGDGYTF. The CDR3 region has the DNA TGTGCCAGCAGATCCCCGACAGGGGATGGCTACACCTTC.